Below, 24 T cell receptor beta chains from the same sample are listed, as sequenced in a study of shared clonotypes between healthy human individuals. Assay used: immunoSEQ multiplex PCR; TCRdb lists only in-frame clones, some missing. Among about 2 million clones, approximately 95% were seen once, and the ten largest hold 0.13%. Specimen: naive CD4+ T cells sorted from blood. The subset here: CD45RA+ positively selected. The receptors shown here come from a young man in good health.

The chain has TRBV30 and TRBJ1-5, with unresolved D. This CDR3 contains 15 residues. Trimming took off 0 bases at V and 0 bases at J, with 9 bases between the two ends. Germline assignment: CDR1 GTSNPN and CDR2 SVGIG (reference sequence). CDR3 in DNA: TGTGCCTGGAGTGTTAAACGGGATAGCAATCAGCCCCAGCATTTT. Its translation: CAWSVKRDSNQPQHF. The full variable domain, with the rest looked up from reference TRBV30 and TRBJ1-5, is SQTIHQWPATLVQPVGSPLSLECTVEGTSNPNLYWYRQAAGRGLQLLFYSVGIGQISSEVPQNLSASRPQDRQFILSSKKLLLSDSGFYLCAWSVKRDSNQPQHFGDGTRLSIL.

The chain links TRBV21-1 to TRBJ2-1; the table names TRBD1, a call not compared with the DNA. TRBV21-1 is termed a pseudogene. The CDR3 runs 14 residues. DNA of the CDR3: TGTGCCAGCAGCAAGTATAACAGGGACGATGAGCAGTTCTTC. It specifies CASSKYNRDDEQFF.

This chain joins TRBV27 and TRBJ1-6, with 9 bases fitting TRBD1. Germline V gene sequence: CDR1 MNHEY, CDR2 SMNVEV (reference sequence). The V gene end was trimmed by 7 bases and the J gene end by 14 bases; junction bases not matched to a gene: 9. CDR3 length equals 13 residues. CDR3 residues: CASKRTGVGTLHF. DNA for the CDR3: TGTGCCAGCAAAAGGACAGGGGTTGGCACCCTCCACTTT.

The chain combines TRBV7-9 with TRBJ2-3; D is undetermined. Germline CDR1 reads SEHNR; CDR2 reads FQNEAQ (reference sequence). V lost 5 bases to trimming and J lost 7 bases, with 16 bases between them. This CDR3 spans 14 amino acids. This CDR3 is CASSPVWVANTQYF. The CDR3 region has the DNA TGTGCCAGCAGCCCGGTCTGGGTCGCCAATACGCAGTATTTT.

A remark on this clone: Within the sample, other DNA sequences also encode this same CDR3. The chain combines TRBV18 with TRBJ2-3; D ambiguous. This CDR3 is 14 amino acids long. Germline CDR1 KGHSH, CDR2 LQKENI. V was cut by 1 base and J by 0 bases, with 5 bases left in between. The CDR3 loop reads CASSPQPSTDTQYF. The CDR3 coding sequence is TGTGCCAGCTCACCACAGCCGAGCACAGATACGCAGTATTTT.

The chain links TRBV5-4 to TRBJ2-7, with unresolved D. Trimming took off 0 bases at V and 4 bases at J, with 11 bases between the two ends. The CDR3 is 14 amino acids. Germline V lookup: CDR1 SGHNT, CDR2 YYREEE (reference sequence). The CDR3 DNA follows: TGTGCCAGCAGCTTGGGCCTAGTAGAATACGAGCAGTACTTC. It codes for CASSLGLVEYEQYF.

The CDR3 region has the DNA TGTGCCAGCAGTGATCGGACAGGGTTCACAGATACGCAGTATTTT. It codes for CASSDRTGFTDTQYF. The rearrangement joins TRBV28 to TRBJ2-3; 8 bases agree with TRBD1. The germline gives CDR1 MDHEN, CDR2 SYDVKM. V shed 5 bases, J shed 2 bases, and the junction held 6 bases outside the gene matches. The CDR3 covers 15 residues.

The chain carries TRBV9 and TRBJ1-5; 7 bases are a match to TRBD1. CDR1 is SGDLS, CDR2 YYNGEE, per germline. The V segment lost 1 base and the J segment 0 bases; nucleotides outside the gene matches: 13. This CDR3 contains 19 residues. CDR3 amino acids: CASSVMLEGAGYSNQPQHF. The CDR3 DNA reads TGTGCCAGCAGCGTAATGTTAGAGGGGGCCGGATATAGCAATCAGCCCCAGCATTTT.

This clone has a single count. V usage is TRBV6-6 and J usage is TRBJ2-7, with TRBD2 as a possible D gene (6 bases). V gave up 6 bases and J gave up 4 bases, with 13 bases separating them. Germline-derived CDR1 and CDR2 are MNHNY and SVGAGI (reference sequence). The CDR3 length is 13 residues. CDR3 nucleotide sequence: TGTGCCAGCAGCCTAACGGAGGGTTACGAGCAGTACTTC. It translates to CASSLTEGYEQYF.

This rearrangement joins TRBV27 to TRBJ2-7, with 7 bases matching TRBD1. Losses at the gene ends were 4 bases for V and 1 base for J; bases not matched to a gene: 10. Germline V gives CDR1 MNHEY, CDR2 SMNVEV (reference sequence). This CDR3 is 16 amino acids long. CDR3 sequence: CASSSSLGTVSYEQYF. For the CDR3, the DNA is TGTGCCAGCAGTTCCTCCCTTGGGACAGTTTCCTACGAGCAGTACTTC.

Concerning this clone: A read error may be the cause here, since a much bigger clone is one base away. The chain joins TRBV5-1 to TRBJ1-1, with 9 nucleotides matching TRBD1. This CDR3 region has 14 residues. J was trimmed by 1 base and V by 4 bases; bases with no gene match: 2. Per germline, CDR1 SGHRS and CDR2 YFSETQ. CDR3 in amino acids: CASSRDRANTEAFF. CDR3 nucleotide sequence: TGCGCCAGCAGCCGGGACAGGGCGAACACTGAAGCTTTCTTT.

The V and J genes are TRBV30 and TRBJ1-2; D is uncertain. There are 12 residues in the CDR3. The germline V gene encodes CDR1 GTSNPN and CDR2 SVGIG (reference sequence). V was shortened by 8 bases and J by 4 bases, with 14 bases between the two germline ends. The CDR3: CALTKDGYGYTF. The CDR3 DNA sequence: TGTGCCCTCACGAAGGATGGCTATGGCTACACCTTC.

CDR3 loop: CASSEEPILAGFTGELFF. In DNA, the CDR3 is TGTGCCAGCTCCGAAGAACCTATACTAGCGGGTTTTACCGGGGAGCTGTTTTTT. The V call is TRBV18, the J call TRBJ2-2, with 9 nucleotides matching TRBD2. V was pared by 6 bases and J by 5 bases, with 16 bases of the junction left unmatched. Germline V gene data show CDR1 as KGHSH and CDR2 as LQKENI. The CDR3 totals 18 residues. The full variable domain, its missing parts supplied by reference TRBV18 and TRBJ2-2, is NAGVMQNPRHLVRRRGQEARLRCSPMKGHSHVYWYRQLPEEGLKFMVYLQKENIIDESGMPKERFSAEFPKEGPSILRIQQVVRGDSAAYFCASSEEPILAGFTGELFFGEGSRLTVL.

The rearrangement joins TRBV9 to TRBJ2-1, with TRBD2 as a possible D gene (5 bases). Germline V CDR1 and CDR2: SGDLS, YYNGEE. This CDR3 region has 15 residues. The germline V and J ends were trimmed by 0 bases and 4 bases, with 11 bases remaining between them. This CDR3 is CASSVGRGRYNEQFF. The CDR3 DNA reads as TGTGCCAGCAGCGTAGGGCGAGGGAGATACAATGAGCAGTTCTTC.

The chain carries TRBV5-1 and TRBJ1-1; 8 bases match TRBD1. J lost 0 bases, V lost 4 bases, and 5 bases had no gene match. The germline V gene has CDR1 SGHRS and CDR2 YFSETQ. The CDR3 consists of 15 residues. The CDR3 sequence: CASSGGQGLNTEAFF. CDR3 nucleotide sequence: TGCGCCAGCAGCGGTGGACAGGGTTTGAACACTGAAGCTTTCTTT.

This chain joins TRBV30 and TRBJ1-4, with TRBD1 as a possible D gene (5 bases). Germline V gene lookup returns CDR1 GTSNPN and CDR2 SVGIG (reference sequence). Trimming pared 7 bases from V and 10 bases from J, leaving 19 bases between. CDR3 length equals 13 residues. The CDR3 DNA is TGTGCCTACGGACTGGGAGGGGTAGGAAAACTGTTTTTT. Protein: CAYGLGGVGKLFF.

This clone appeared a single time. The gene calls are TRBV5-4 and TRBJ2-2; 8 bases line up with TRBD2. J gave up 0 bases and V 0 bases, and 13 bases lay outside the gene matches. This CDR3 contains 20 residues. Germline V lookup: CDR1 SGHNT, CDR2 YYREEE (reference sequence). CDR3 region: CASSLVQRGFPRANTGELFF. The DNA of the CDR3 is TGTGCCAGCAGCTTGGTCCAGCGGGGGTTCCCTCGCGCGAACACCGGGGAGCTGTTTTTT. The entire variable domain, with the rest obtained from reference TRBV5-4 and TRBJ2-2, is as follows: ETGVTQSPTHLIKTRGQQVTLRCSSQSGHNTVSWYQQALGQGPQFIFQYYREEENGRGNFPPRFSGLQFPNYSSELNVNALELDDSALYLCASSLVQRGFPRANTGELFFGEGSRLTVL.

The chain combines TRBV7-2 with TRBJ2-1; D is uncertain. Germline loops: CDR1 SGHTA, CDR2 FQGNSA. With 1 base removed from V and 4 bases from J, the gap between germline ends came to 11 bases. CDR3 length: 15 residues. DNA of the CDR3: TGTGCCAGCAGCTTAGTCCTAATAGGGTACAATGAGCAGTTCTTC. Amino acids: CASSLVLIGYNEQFF. The entire variable domain, with the rest obtained from reference TRBV7-2 and TRBJ2-1, is as follows: GAGVSQSPSNKVTEKGKDVELRCDPISGHTALYWYRQSLGQGLEFLIYFQGNSAPDKSGLPSDRFSAERTGGSVSTLTIQRTQQEDSAVYLCASSLVLIGYNEQFFGPGTRLTVL.

This rearrangement joins TRBV6-4 to TRBJ2-3; 13 bases match TRBD2. The CDR3 totals 15 residues. Germline CDR1 MRHNA, CDR2 SNTAGT. V shed 2 bases and J 6 bases; nucleotides not matched to a gene: 2. CDR3 DNA: TGTGCCAGCAGTGACCGGGGACTAGCGGGGGATACGCAGTATTTT. Translated, it gives CASSDRGLAGDTQYF.

The rearrangement uses TRBV7-8 and TRBJ1-5; 12 bases align to TRBD1. This CDR3 is built from 18 residues. After removal of 4 bases from V and 2 bases from J, the junction contained 9 bases not matched to a gene. Germline V gene sequence: CDR1 SGHVS, CDR2 FQNEAQ. The CDR3 nucleotides read TGTGCCAGCAGCTCTCCCTTGGGGACAGGGGGCCGCAATCAGCCCCAGCATTTT. This gives the protein CASSSPLGTGGRNQPQHF.

The chain couples TRBV19 to TRBJ1-5; D ambiguous. Germline loops: CDR1 LNHDA, CDR2 SQIVND (reference sequence). The CDR3 has 13 residues. Trimming took off 7 bases at V and 4 bases at J, with 11 bases between the two ends. The CDR3 here is CASTGVLNQPQHF. The CDR3 coding sequence is TGTGCCAGTACGGGAGTTCTTAATCAGCCCCAGCATTTT.

This chain links TRBV6-5 with TRBJ2-7; D remains ambiguous. CDR1 MNHEY and CDR2 SVGAGI come from the germline V gene. V was cut by 0 bases and J by 6 bases, with 15 bases left in between. This CDR3 is built from 15 residues. Here the CDR3 DNA reads TGTGCCAGCAGTTACTCGCCGGGCCTTCCCGCCGAGCAGTACTTC. The encoded protein is CASSYSPGLPAEQYF.

This clone was picked up one time. The chain uses TRBV5-4 and TRBJ1-3, with unresolved D. This CDR3 spans 15 amino acids. Germline-derived CDR1 and CDR2 are SGHNT and YYREEE (reference sequence). V was clipped by 3 bases and J by 0 bases, with 10 bases between them. Here the CDR3 reads CASSSGTHSGNTIYF. The CDR3 DNA sequence: TGTGCCAGCAGCTCCGGTACGCACTCTGGAAACACCATATATTTT.

The chain carries TRBV7-3 and TRBJ1-6, with D perhaps matching TRBD1 (5 bases). CDR1 SGHTA and CDR2 FQGTGA come from the germline V gene. This CDR3 contains 14 residues. V was shortened by 2 bases and J by 9 bases, with 11 bases between the two germline ends. This chain's CDR3 is CASSLGGRGSPLHF. DNA for the CDR3: TGTGCCAGCAGCTTAGGCGGGAGGGGTTCACCCCTCCACTTT.